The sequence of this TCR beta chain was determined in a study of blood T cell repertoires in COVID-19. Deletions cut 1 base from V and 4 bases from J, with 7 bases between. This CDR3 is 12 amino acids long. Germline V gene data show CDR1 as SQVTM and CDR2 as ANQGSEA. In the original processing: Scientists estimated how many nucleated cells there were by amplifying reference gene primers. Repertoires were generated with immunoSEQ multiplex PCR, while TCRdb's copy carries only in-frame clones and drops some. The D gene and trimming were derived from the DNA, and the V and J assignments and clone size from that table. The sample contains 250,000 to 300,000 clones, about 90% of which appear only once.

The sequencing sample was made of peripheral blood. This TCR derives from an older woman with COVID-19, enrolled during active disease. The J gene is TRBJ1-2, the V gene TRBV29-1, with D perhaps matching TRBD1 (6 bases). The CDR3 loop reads CSVEAGVYGYTF. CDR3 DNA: TGCAGCGTTGAAGCAGGGGTCTATGGCTACACCTTC.